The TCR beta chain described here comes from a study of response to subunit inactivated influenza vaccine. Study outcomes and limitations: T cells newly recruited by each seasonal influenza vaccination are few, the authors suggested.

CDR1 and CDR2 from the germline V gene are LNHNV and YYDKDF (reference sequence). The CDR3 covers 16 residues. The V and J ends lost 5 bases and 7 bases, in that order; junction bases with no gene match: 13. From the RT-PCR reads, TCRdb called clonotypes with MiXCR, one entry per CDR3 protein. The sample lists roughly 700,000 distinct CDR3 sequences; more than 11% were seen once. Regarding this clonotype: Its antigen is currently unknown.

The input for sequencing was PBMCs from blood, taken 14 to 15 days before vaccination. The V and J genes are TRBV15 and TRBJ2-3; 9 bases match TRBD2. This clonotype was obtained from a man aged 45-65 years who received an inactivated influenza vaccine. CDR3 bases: TGTGCCACCAGCTCCCAGCGGGGGGCCGTGGTAAATACGCAGTATTTT. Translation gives CATSSQRGAVVNTQYF.